Below are 9 T cell receptor beta chains sequenced from a single sample in a study of blood T cell repertoires in COVID-19. The protocol was immunoSEQ multiplex PCR, while the TCRdb copy is restricted to in-frame clones and leaves out a portion. Among around 170,000 clones listed, 75% to 90% were seen once. The sequencing sample was made of peripheral blood. The receptor source for this set is a woman in her sixties with acute or convalescent COVID-19.

The rearrangement joins TRBV19 to TRBJ2-1; D call uncertain. The CDR3 length is 16 residues. The germline V gene has CDR1 LNHDA and CDR2 SQIVND (reference sequence). Trimming left V 4 bases short and J 2 bases short, with 15 bases between. CDR3 residues: CASSNDPLGPYNEQFF. CDR3 nucleotide sequence: TGTGCCAGTAGTAACGATCCGCTCGGTCCCTACAATGAGCAGTTCTTC.

The chain employs TRBV10-3 and TRBJ2-3; tentatively, D is TRBD2 (7 bases). Germline CDR1 reads ENHRY; CDR2 reads SYGVKD. V shed 4 bases and J shed 4 bases, with 12 bases lying between them. The CDR3 is 14 residues long. CDR3 sequence reads: CAISVRGGADTQYF. CDR3 nucleotides: TGTGCCATCAGTGTTAGAGGGGGGGCAGATACGCAGTATTTT.

This clone was observed once. The chain links TRBV6-5 to TRBJ1-2; 7 positions agree with TRBD1. The trim removed 2 bases at V and 8 bases at J, leaving 8 bases unmatched. Per germline, CDR1 MNHEY and CDR2 SVGAGI. CDR3 length: 14 residues. CDR3 DNA: TGTGCCAGCAGTTACGGAACACGACAGGGCGGCTACACCTTC. This translates into CASSYGTRQGGYTF.

The genes are TRBV12-2 and TRBJ1-1; the table's TRBD1 call for D was not verified on the DNA. TRBV12-2 is given as a pseudogene. The CDR3 extends over 12 amino acids. CDR3 bases: TGTGCAAGTCGCCCTGCCGACAGGGAAGCTTTCTTT. As protein: CASRPADREAFF.

The chain is built from TRBV7-3 and TRBJ2-5, with 15 bases aligning to TRBD2. This CDR3 contains 17 residues. Per germline, CDR1 SGHTA and CDR2 FQGTGA. V gave up 2 bases and J gave up 1 base; unmatched junction bases: 2. In nucleotides, the CDR3 is TGTGCCAGCAGCTTAGGGACTAGCGGGGGGTTCCAAGAGACCCAGTACTTC. It is translated as CASSLGTSGGFQETQYF.

The chain has TRBV27 and TRBJ2-7; 7 bases line up with TRBD1. J was trimmed by 1 base and V by 5 bases; bases with no gene match: 8. Per germline, CDR1 MNHEY and CDR2 SMNVEV (reference sequence). The CDR3 loop spans 15 amino acids. CDR3 nucleotide sequence: TGTGCCAGCAGTACTCGACAGGGCGTATCCTACGAGCAGTACTTC. Encoded protein: CASSTRQGVSYEQYF.

The chain couples TRBV19 to TRBJ2-7; 10 bases are a match to TRBD1. The CDR3 is made up of 15 amino acids. Trimming removed 3 bases from V and 5 bases from J; junction bases left unmatched: 7. Germline lookup yields CDR1 LNHDA and CDR2 SQIVND (reference sequence). Here the CDR3 reads CASSMTGTGADEQYF. DNA of the CDR3: TGTGCCAGTAGTATGACCGGGACAGGGGCCGACGAGCAGTACTTC.

In nucleotides, the CDR3 is TGCGCCAGCAGCTGGGGGGTCGTGGGGCTTGAAGCTTTCTTT. It yields the protein CASSWGVVGLEAFF. The rearrangement links TRBV5-1 to TRBJ1-1; D perhaps matches TRBD1 (5 bases). The germline gives CDR1 SGHRS, CDR2 YFSETQ. CDR3 length equals 14 residues. Deletions cut 3 bases from V and 7 bases from J, with 16 bases between.

The chain carries TRBV5-6 and TRBJ1-2; the match to TRBD1 covers 7 bases. Unmatched junction bases numbered 3, after V lost 0 bases and J lost 7 bases. The CDR3 consists of 13 residues. Germline V lookup: CDR1 SGHDT, CDR2 YYEEEE. The CDR3 DNA sequence: TGTGCCAGCAGCTTGGTAGGGGGCGGTGGCTACACCTTC. Translation: CASSLVGGGGYTF.